These 20 T cell receptor beta chains were sequenced from one sample in a study of T cell changes during pregnancy in multiple sclerosis. Here immunoSEQ multiplex PCR was the method, and the copy in TCRdb shows in-frame clones only, minus some. The sample shows 75,000 to 95,000 clones, 92% of them seen only once. Specimen: peripheral blood, collected after pregnancy. The source is a female donor with multiple sclerosis, enrolled in a pregnancy study.

The V call is TRBV6-5, the J call TRBJ1-1; weak D call: TRBD1 (5 bases). The V end lost 0 bases, the J end lost 5 bases, and 13 bases lay between the germline ends. This CDR3 region has 15 residues. Germline V CDR1 and CDR2: MNHEY, SVGAGI. Written as DNA, the CDR3 is TGTGCCAGCAGTTACTCGTTCAGGGTAGGGACTGAAGCTTTCTTT. Translation gives CASSYSFRVGTEAFF.

The V gene is TRBV7-9, the J gene TRBJ1-2; maybe TRBD1 (6 bases). There are 14 residues in the CDR3. Germline assignment: CDR1 SEHNR and CDR2 FQNEAQ (reference sequence). Trimming removed 1 base at V and 8 bases at J, with 14 bases between. Here the CDR3 reads CASSLGAGAQGYTF. CDR3 sequence (DNA): TGTGCCAGCAGCTTAGGCGCAGGGGCGCAGGGCTACACCTTC.

The V call is TRBV9, the J call TRBJ1-2; D perhaps matches TRBD1 (5 bases). Germline CDR1 SGDLS, CDR2 YYNGEE. The CDR3 totals 16 residues. The V end was cut by 3 bases, the J end by 3 bases, with 18 bases between. CDR3 region: CASSEAPAGRHYGYTF. The CDR3 bases are TGTGCCAGCAGCGAGGCCCCAGCAGGGAGGCACTATGGCTACACCTTC.

The gene calls are TRBV11-2 and TRBJ1-2; 7 nucleotides line up with TRBD1. The V gene end was trimmed by 5 bases and the J gene end by 0 bases; junction bases not matched to a gene: 15. Germline V CDR1 and CDR2: SGHAT, FQNNGV. The CDR3 consists of 18 residues. CDR3 sequence reads: CASSHGPGTVKTNYGYTF. The CDR3 coding sequence is TGTGCCAGCAGCCACGGTCCTGGGACAGTCAAAACTAACTATGGCTACACCTTC.

The rearrangement joins TRBV19 to TRBJ1-5, with 8 bases matching TRBD1. Germline CDR1 is LNHDA and CDR2 is SQIVND (reference sequence). The V and J ends lost 10 bases and 1 base, in that order; junction bases with no gene match: 6. This CDR3 has 14 residues. Here the CDR3 DNA reads TGTGCCACTTCACAGGGGGGAAGCAATCAGCCCCAGCATTTT. Protein product: CATSQGGSNQPQHF.

The chain uses TRBV5-1 and TRBJ2-1, with TRBD2 matching over 10 bases. The CDR3 runs 17 residues. V lost 0 bases to trimming and J lost 4 bases; unmatched junction nucleotides: 7. The germline gives CDR1 SGHRS, CDR2 YFSETQ. The CDR3 spells CASSLAWTSGIYNEQFF. CDR3 nucleotide sequence: TGCGCCAGCAGCTTGGCCTGGACTAGCGGTATTTACAATGAGCAGTTCTTC.

The chain joins TRBV6-4 to TRBJ2-2; 10 bases map to TRBD2. In germline, CDR1 is MRHNA, CDR2 SNTAGT. The CDR3 is 15 residues long. V dropped 4 bases and J dropped 1; count of bases not matched to a gene: 0. This CDR3 is CASSGTSGNTGELFF. The CDR3 DNA sequence: TGTGCCAGCAGTGGGACTAGCGGGAACACCGGGGAGCTGTTTTTT.

The count of this clone is one. CDR3 coding DNA: TGTGCCAGCAGCGTCACCGGGACTATAGCATACAATGAGCAGTTCTTC. Protein sequence: CASSVTGTIAYNEQFF. The chain is built from TRBV9 and TRBJ2-1; 7 positions match TRBD2. The CDR3 runs 16 residues. From germline, CDR1 is SGDLS and CDR2 YYNGEE. The ends lost 2 bases at V and 4 bases at J; junction bases unmatched: 9.

The rearrangement uses TRBV5-1 and TRBJ2-2, with D perhaps TRBD2 (6 bases). Trimming removed 5 bases from V and 4 bases from J, with 12 bases in between. The CDR3 is made up of 14 amino acids. Germline V gene sequence: CDR1 SGHRS, CDR2 YFSETQ. The CDR3 DNA is TGCGCCAGCAGACTGGAGGGAGCCACCGGGGAGCTGTTTTTT. Translated: CASRLEGATGELFF. Full variable domain (missing parts from reference TRBV5-1 and TRBJ2-2): KAGVTQTPRYLIKTRGQQVTLSCSPISGHRSVSWYQQTPGQGLQFLFEYFSETQRNKGNFPGRFSGRQFSNSRSEMNVSTLELGDSALYLCASRLEGATGELFFGEGSRLTVL.

This chain links TRBV7-9 with TRBJ1-2, with 7 positions matching TRBD1. CDR1 is SEHNR, CDR2 FQNEAQ, per germline (reference sequence). CDR3 length: 16 residues. Trimming removed 4 bases from V and 4 bases from J; junction bases left unmatched: 12. CDR3 in DNA: TGTGCCAGCAGCTCGGGACAGACCCCCCTAGTCTATGGCTACACCTTC. Encoded protein: CASSSGQTPLVYGYTF.

In DNA form, the CDR3 reads TGTGCCAGCAGCTTAGAACCAGTCACTGAAGCTTTCTTT. Translating gives CASSLEPVTEAFF. This chain links TRBV11-1 with TRBJ1-1; no clear D. In germline, CDR1 is SGHAT, CDR2 FQDESV (reference sequence). The CDR3 spans 13 residues. V lost 1 base and J lost 4, with 7 bases in between.

The chain uses TRBV19 and TRBJ2-1, with 12 bases that match TRBD2. The CDR3 runs 17 residues. Germline V CDR1 and CDR2: LNHDA, SQIVND (reference sequence). V was pared by 5 bases and J by 0 bases, with 5 bases of the junction left unmatched. CDR3 protein: CASSHTSGGSSYNEQFF. The CDR3 bases are TGTGCCAGTAGTCATACTAGCGGGGGGAGCTCCTACAATGAGCAGTTCTTC.

The CDR3, as DNA: TGTGCCAGCAGTGAGTCGTTTCTAGCGGCAAACACCGGGGAGCTGTTTTTT. This encodes CASSESFLAANTGELFF. The chain recombines TRBV6-1 with TRBJ2-2; TRBD2 agrees at 7 bases. The germline gives CDR1 MNHNS, CDR2 SASEGT. The CDR3 sequence is 17 residues long. J was trimmed by 2 bases and V by 3 bases; bases with no gene match: 9.

Only one count was recorded for this clone. The chain carries TRBV7-9 and TRBJ2-7; a weak D match, TRBD2 (7 bases). Trimming shortened V by 3 bases and J by 6 bases, and 27 bases separated the two germline ends. The V gene's germline CDR1 is SEHNR and CDR2 FQNEAQ (reference sequence). There are 18 residues in the CDR3. The CDR3 coding sequence is TGTGCCAGCAGCTTGTTGCGCCTTAAACAGGGTTTAGCGGGCGAGCAGTACTTC. It is translated as CASSLLRLKQGLAGEQYF. Combining the CDR3 with reference TRBV7-9 and TRBJ2-7 gives the whole variable domain DTGVSQNPRHKITKRGQNVTFRCDPISEHNRLYWYRQTLGQGPEFLTYFQNEAQLEKSRLLSDRFSAERPKGSFSTLEIQRTEQGDSAMYLCASSLLRLKQGLAGEQYFGPGTRLTVT.

This chain joins TRBV14 and TRBJ1-6; D perhaps matches TRBD1 (5 bases). Trimming took off 2 bases at V and 5 bases at J, with 16 bases between the two ends. From germline, CDR1 is SGHDN and CDR2 FVKESK. The CDR3 has 17 residues. This CDR3 is CASSQWRGGGNNSPLHF. CDR3 nucleotide sequence: TGTGCCAGCAGCCAATGGAGAGGTGGGGGGAATAATTCACCCCTCCACTTT.

This clone has a count of ten or more. The V gene is TRBV27, the J gene TRBJ1-2; possible D gene TRBD1, 5 bases. The ends were cut back, 5 bases at V and 3 bases at J, with 13 bases in the middle. The germline V gene encodes CDR1 MNHEY and CDR2 SMNVEV (reference sequence). This CDR3 has 14 residues. CDR3 DNA: TGTGCCAGCAGTAGGGGAGGAGGGTACTATGGCTACACCTTC. Its translation is CASSRGGGYYGYTF.

The chain uses TRBV7-2 and TRBJ1-3, with a weak D call TRBD1 (5 bases). CDR1 is SGHTA and CDR2 is FQGNSA in the germline V gene. The ends were cut back, 5 bases at V and 2 bases at J, with 10 bases in the middle. This CDR3 has 14 residues. Here the CDR3 DNA reads TGTGCCAGCAGCCCCAGGGTAGCTGGAAACACCATATATTTT. Its protein product is CASSPRVAGNTIYF.

The genes are TRBV19 and TRBJ2-2; no definite D call. CDR3 length equals 15 residues. The ends were cut back, 7 bases at V and 4 bases at J, with 16 bases in the middle. CDR1 is LNHDA and CDR2 is SQIVND in the germline V gene (reference sequence). The CDR3 DNA reads TGTGCCAGTACCACCCGTTGGCAGATCACCGGGGAGCTGTTTTTT. The encoded protein is CASTTRWQITGELFF.

This chain connects TRBV2 to TRBJ2-7, with TRBD2 as a possible D gene (7 bases). Deletions cut 8 bases from V and 5 bases from J, with 13 bases between. Per germline, CDR1 SNHLY and CDR2 FYNNEI. This CDR3 region has 12 residues. The CDR3, as DNA: TGTGCCAGCGGCCGGGGGGCCCACGAGCAGTACTTC. This gives the protein CASGRGAHEQYF.

This chain connects TRBV5-1 to TRBJ1-6; perhaps TRBD1 as D (6 bases). V was pared by 6 bases and J by 11 bases, with 15 bases between. Germline V CDR1 and CDR2: SGHRS, YFSETQ. The CDR3 runs to 13 residues. The chain's CDR3 is CASTLGGGPPLHF. The CDR3 DNA reads TGCGCCAGCACCCTTGGGGGGGGGCCACCCCTCCACTTT. The whole variable domain, filled in from reference TRBV5-1 and TRBJ1-6, reads KAGVTQTPRYLIKTRGQQVTLSCSPISGHRSVSWYQQTPGQGLQFLFEYFSETQRNKGNFPGRFSGRQFSNSRSEMNVSTLELGDSALYLCASTLGGGPPLHFGNGTRLTVT.